The T cell receptor beta chain under discussion was sequenced for a study of resident and recirculating memory T cells in vitiligo (dated by TCRdb to between 2017 and 2018). Notes on the research overall: For TCR beta sequencing, each of a few stable vitiligo patients provided PBMCs along with epidermis taken by shave biopsy from two lesional and two nonlesional sites. Without cell sorting, samples were homogenized immediately before genomic DNA was extracted using the Qiagen DNeasy Blood & Tissue Kit. The goal of the human TCR beta sequencing was to check whether lesional vitiligo skin contained specific clones that differed from the clones found in nonlesional skin and blood. Results the study describes overall, beyond this receptor: No unique dominant TCR clone was detected, and clonality varied among vitiligo lesions. Mechanistic studies in the future are needed to assess how much the detected T cell clones and the human Trm pools versus Tcm pools each contribute. Because TCR sequences were not shared across biopsy sites or across patients, the findings suggest that different lesions are infiltrated by different T cell clones, a pattern described as private specificity. Even within a single patient, overlap and correlation analysis found no significant repertoire overlap between any biopsies apart from each lesion compared with itself.

Vitiligo was considered stable when no change in lesions had been observed over the previous 6 months. To qualify as stable, patients additionally needed to show no confetti depigmentation, which is a clinical sign of active vitiligo. Any patient who had received treatment in the previous three months was excluded. PBMCs were isolated from heparinized blood by Ficoll density gradient centrifugation and were subsequently flash-frozen. Sequences MNHEY (CDR1) and SVGAGI (CDR2) are obtained from the germline V gene. From the cysteine through the phenylalanine, the CDR3 covers 14 amino acids. Here the CDR3 DNA is all that survives: 42 bases in frame from base 1. The germline V end is reduced by 7 bases and the J end by 5 bases; junction bases left unmatched: 7. As concerns this clone: Its specific antigen is unknown. Base qualities are not provided; no much larger clone lies one nucleotide away.

The immunoSEQ hsTCRB kit was used to amplify TCR beta chains from the genomic DNA. The immunoSEQ service sequenced the TCR beta libraries on an Illumina MiSeq instrument. On the authors' methods: Analysis of the repertoire data was performed with the immunoSEQ Analyzer. TCRdb obtained this table from immuneACCESS and retained in-frame rearrangements with V and J assigned. These tables miss some clones; where compared with another copy, unresolved V genes account for less than half of the shortfall, and the remainder is unexplained. Clonal size and the V and J genes are those of that table, whereas D and trimming came from the DNA. This sample gives around 43,000 clones in total; 92% of them show up just once. Of the sample, about 4.5% is held by the ten largest clones.

The chain uses TRBV6-5 and TRBJ1-2, with 10 middle bases fitting TRBD1. Sequencing input: blood. The TCR comes from a male donor with vitiligo. The CDR3 reads as follows: CASKTPGQGYGYTF. The DNA is TGTGCCAGCAAAACCCCGGGACAGGGGTATGGCTACACCTTC.